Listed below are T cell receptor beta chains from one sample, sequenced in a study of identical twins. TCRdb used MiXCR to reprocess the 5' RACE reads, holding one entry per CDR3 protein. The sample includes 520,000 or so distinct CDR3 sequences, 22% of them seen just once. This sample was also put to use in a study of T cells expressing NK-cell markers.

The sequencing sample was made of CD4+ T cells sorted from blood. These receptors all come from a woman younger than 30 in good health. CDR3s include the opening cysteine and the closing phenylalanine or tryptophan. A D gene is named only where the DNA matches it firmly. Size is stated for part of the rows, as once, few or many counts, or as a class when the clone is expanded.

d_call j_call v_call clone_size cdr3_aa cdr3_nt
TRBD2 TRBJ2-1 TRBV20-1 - CSARPSGGDNEQFF TGCAGTGCTAGACCTAGCGGAGGAGACAATGAGCAGTTCTTC
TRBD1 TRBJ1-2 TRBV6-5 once CASSSSGQGANYGYTF TGTGCCAGCAGTTCATCCGGACAGGGGGCTAACTATGGCTACACCTTC
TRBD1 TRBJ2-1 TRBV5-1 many CASSRTGGTYNEQFF TGCGCCAGCAGCCGAACAGGGGGGACTTACAATGAGCAGTTCTTC
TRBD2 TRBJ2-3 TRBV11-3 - CASSLLAGARPDTQYF TGTGCCAGCAGCTTACTAGCGGGGGCGCGGCCAGATACGCAGTATTTT
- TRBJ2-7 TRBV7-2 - CASSFRQPATPYF TGTGCCAGCAGCTTCAGACAGCCTGCGACTCCGTACTTC
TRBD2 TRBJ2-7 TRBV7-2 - CASSLGGLAREQYF TGTGCCAGCAGCTTAGGGGGACTAGCGAGGGAGCAGTACTTC
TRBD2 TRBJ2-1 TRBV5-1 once CASSFASGRRSYNEQFF TGCGCCAGCAGCTTCGCTAGCGGGAGACGGTCCTACAATGAGCAGTTCTTC
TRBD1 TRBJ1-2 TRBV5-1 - CASSLDRGRSGYTF TGCGCCAGCAGCCTGGACAGGGGGCGAAGTGGCTACACCTTC
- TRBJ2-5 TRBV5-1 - CASSSVGSGETQYF TGCGCCAGCAGCTCCGTAGGATCGGGAGAGACCCAGTACTTC
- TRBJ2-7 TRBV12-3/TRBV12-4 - CASTDRSTSYEQYF TGTGCCAGCACAGACCGGAGCACCTCCTACGAGCAGTACTTC
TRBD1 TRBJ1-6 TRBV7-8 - CASSTSGGGNSPLHF TGTGCCAGCAGCACTTCAGGGGGCGGAAATTCACCCCTCCACTTT
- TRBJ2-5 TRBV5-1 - CASSLDYSQETQYF TGCGCCAGCAGCTTGGATTACAGCCAAGAGACCCAGTACTTC
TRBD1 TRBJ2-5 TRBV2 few CASHRDSQETQYF TGTGCCAGTCACCGGGACAGCCAAGAGACCCAGTACTTC
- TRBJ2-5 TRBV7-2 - CASSWRRTQETQYF TGTGCCAGCAGCTGGCGGAGAACTCAAGAGACCCAGTACTTC
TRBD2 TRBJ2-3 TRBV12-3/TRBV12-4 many CASSTGGPGTDTQYF TGTGCCAGCAGCACGGGGGGGCCTGGCACAGATACGCAGTATTTT
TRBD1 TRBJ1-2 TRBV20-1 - CSAHVPTGVGNYGYTF TGCAGTGCTCACGTGCCGACAGGGGTCGGTAACTATGGCTACACCTTC
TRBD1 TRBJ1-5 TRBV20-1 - CSAPDRVSNQPQHF TGCAGTGCTCCGGACAGGGTCAGCAATCAGCCCCAGCATTTT
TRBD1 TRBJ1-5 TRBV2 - CASSGTGGDQPQHF TGTGCCAGCAGTGGGACAGGGGGTGATCAGCCCCAGCATTTT
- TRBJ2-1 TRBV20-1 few CSARARLEAYNEQFF TGCAGTGCTAGAGCCCGACTAGAGGCCTACAATGAGCAGTTCTTC
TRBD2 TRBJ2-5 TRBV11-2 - CASSLGLAGPQETQYF TGTGCCAGCAGCTTAGGACTAGCGGGACCGCAAGAGACCCAGTACTTC
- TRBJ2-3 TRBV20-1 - CSVGDGRAPDTQYF TGCAGTGTGGGGGATGGCAGGGCCCCAGATACGCAGTATTTT
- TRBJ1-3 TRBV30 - CAWSVGDTIYF TGTGCCTGGAGTGTGGGGGACACCATATATTTT
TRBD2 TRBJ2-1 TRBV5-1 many CASSLRLAGYNEQFF TGCGCCAGCAGCTTGCGACTAGCGGGGTACAATGAGCAGTTCTTC
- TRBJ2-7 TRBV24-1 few CATLGTVGTYEQYF TGTGCCACCCTAGGCACAGTCGGGACCTACGAGCAGTACTTC
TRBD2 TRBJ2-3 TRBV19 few CASDGGTDTQYF TGTGCCAGCGACGGGGGGACAGATACGCAGTATTTT
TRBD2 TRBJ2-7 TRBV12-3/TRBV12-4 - CASRLAGFDEQYF TGTGCCAGCAGGCTAGCGGGATTCGACGAGCAGTACTTC
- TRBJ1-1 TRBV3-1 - CASSPFGGAEAFF TGTGCCAGCAGCCCCTTCGGAGGCGCTGAAGCTTTCTTT
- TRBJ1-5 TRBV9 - CASSVEPGPGQPQHF TGTGCCAGCAGCGTAGAACCGGGACCCGGTCAGCCCCAGCATTTT
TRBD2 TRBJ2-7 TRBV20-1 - CSARDLGGGVYEQYF TGCAGTGCTAGAGATCTGGGCGGGGGGGTCTACGAGCAGTACTTC
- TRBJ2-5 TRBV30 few CAWSVIETQYF TGTGCCTGGAGTGTAATTGAGACCCAGTACTTC
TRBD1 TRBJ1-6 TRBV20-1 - CSARVLTGGDSPLHF TGCAGTGCTAGAGTCTTAACAGGGGGAGACTCACCCCTCCACTTT
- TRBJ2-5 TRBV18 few CASSPMRETQYF TGTGCCAGCTCACCGATGAGGGAGACCCAGTACTTC
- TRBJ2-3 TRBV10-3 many CAISEVADTQYF TGTGCCATCAGTGAAGTGGCAGATACGCAGTATTTT
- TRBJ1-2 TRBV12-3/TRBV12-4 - CASSLGVAAEGLFYGYTF TGTGCCAGCAGTTTAGGAGTCGCAGCCGAGGGCCTTTTCTATGGCTACACCTTC
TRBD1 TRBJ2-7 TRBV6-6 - CATTGGDYYEQYF TGTGCCACCACAGGGGGCGACTACTACGAGCAGTACTTC
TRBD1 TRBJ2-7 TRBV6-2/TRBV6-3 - CVSSYSIFRGTYEQYF TGTGTCAGCAGTTACTCGATTTTCAGGGGGACCTACGAGCAGTACTTC
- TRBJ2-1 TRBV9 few CASSLGTVYNEQFF TGTGCCAGCAGCTTAGGAACAGTCTACAATGAGCAGTTCTTC
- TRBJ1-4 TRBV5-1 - CASMGVRSEKLFF TGCGCCAGCATGGGGGTTCGCAGTGAAAAACTGTTTTTT
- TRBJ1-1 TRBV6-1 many CASRHEVGTEAFF TGTGCCAGCAGACACGAGGTTGGGACTGAAGCTTTCTTT
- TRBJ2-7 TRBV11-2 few CASTLPGRREQYF TGTGCCAGCACCCTCCCAGGGAGGAGGGAGCAGTACTTC
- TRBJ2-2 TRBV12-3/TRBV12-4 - CASSPLAWGRAGELFF TGTGCCAGCAGTCCCCTAGCTTGGGGTAGGGCCGGGGAGCTGTTTTTT
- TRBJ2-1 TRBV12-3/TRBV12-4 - CASSLGGPYNEQFF TGTGCCAGCAGTTTGGGCGGGCCTTACAATGAGCAGTTCTTC
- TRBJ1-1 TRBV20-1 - CSARREVEAFF TGCAGTGCTAGGAGGGAGGTTGAAGCTTTCTTT
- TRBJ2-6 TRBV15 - CATSRGQGGGTGANVLTF TGTGCCACCAGTCGGGGGCAGGGGGGCGGGACTGGGGCCAACGTCCTGACTTTC
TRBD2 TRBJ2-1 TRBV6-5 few CASSLFAGALNEQFF TGTGCCAGCAGTTTATTCGCGGGAGCACTTAATGAGCAGTTCTTC
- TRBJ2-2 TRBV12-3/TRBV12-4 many CASSLRAGGELFF TGTGCCAGCAGTTTGAGGGCGGGCGGGGAGCTGTTTTTT
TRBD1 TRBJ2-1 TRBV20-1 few CSARGDRSYNEQFF TGCAGTGCCCGTGGGGACAGATCTTACAATGAGCAGTTCTTC
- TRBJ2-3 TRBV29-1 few CSVGSGADTQYF TGCAGCGTCGGTTCCGGTGCAGATACGCAGTATTTT
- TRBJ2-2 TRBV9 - CASTGGLAYDTGELFF TGTGCCAGCACCGGGGGGCTAGCATATGACACCGGGGAGCTGTTTTTT
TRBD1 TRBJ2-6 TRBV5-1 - CASSSGQGAYGANVLTF TGCGCCAGCAGTTCCGGACAGGGGGCGTACGGGGCCAACGTCCTGACTTTC
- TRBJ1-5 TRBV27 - CASTQRGSGREPQHF TGTGCCAGCACCCAAAGGGGGTCAGGGAGGGAGCCCCAGCATTTT
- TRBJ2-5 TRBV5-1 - CASRPGTALQETQYF TGCGCCAGCAGACCAGGGACCGCCTTACAAGAGACCCAGTACTTC
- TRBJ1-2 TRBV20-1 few CSASADYGYTF TGCAGTGCTAGTGCAGACTATGGCTACACCTTC